The rows below give T cell receptor beta chains drawn from one sample of a study of T-cell reconstitution after alpha-beta-depleted transplantation in children. TCRdb re-derived calls from the PCR reads in MiXCR, one entry per CDR3 protein. The sample records 250,000 to 300,000 distinct CDR3 sequences, approximately 9.6% being singletons. This specimen consisted of PBMCs from the stem cell graft donor, obtained from the stem cell graft. These receptors came from a human donor who donated a stem cell graft to a child with SCID. The CDR3 runs from the conserved cysteine through the conserved F or W.

v_call: TRBV27; j_call: TRBJ2-2; cdr3_aa: CASSPFVQSTGELFF
v_call: TRBV12-3/TRBV12-4; j_call: TRBJ1-2; cdr3_aa: CASRRGEANYGYTF
v_call: TRBV5-1; j_call: TRBJ1-1; cdr3_aa: CASSLASPGNTEAFF
v_call: TRBV6-2/TRBV6-3; j_call: TRBJ1-1; cdr3_aa: CASSYGDSEAFF
v_call: TRBV7-9; j_call: TRBJ1-1; cdr3_aa: CASSSRDGEAFF
v_call: TRBV2; j_call: TRBJ2-5; cdr3_aa: CASSALGSLEEITQYF
v_call: TRBV10-1; j_call: TRBJ2-7; cdr3_aa: CASSESGTDEQYF
v_call: TRBV12-3/TRBV12-4; j_call: TRBJ2-1; cdr3_aa: CASSLSPPGAGNEQFF
v_call: TRBV7-2; j_call: TRBJ2-1; cdr3_aa: CASTQRGGRYNEQFF
v_call: TRBV6-5; j_call: TRBJ2-1; cdr3_aa: CASSYVGGRYNEQFF
v_call: TRBV20-1; j_call: TRBJ2-1; cdr3_aa: CSARSGLGNSYNEQFF
v_call: TRBV7-9; j_call: TRBJ2-5; cdr3_aa: CASSSLAGETSETQYF
v_call: TRBV6-2/TRBV6-3; j_call: TRBJ2-7; cdr3_aa: CASSLWEVVSEQYF
v_call: TRBV20-1; j_call: TRBJ1-2; cdr3_aa: CSASQGLSGYGYTF
v_call: TRBV20-1; j_call: TRBJ2-3; cdr3_aa: CSARGHRLDTQYF
v_call: TRBV7-9; j_call: TRBJ2-1; cdr3_aa: CASSFTGNEQFF
v_call: TRBV9; j_call: TRBJ2-7; cdr3_aa: CASSDGQGVDEQYF
v_call: TRBV11-3; j_call: TRBJ2-7; cdr3_aa: CASSLGRFDEQYF
v_call: TRBV7-9; j_call: TRBJ2-7; cdr3_aa: CASSFPRDEQYF
v_call: TRBV12-3/TRBV12-4; j_call: TRBJ1-2; cdr3_aa: CASSPSSGRSYGYTF
v_call: TRBV4-2; j_call: TRBJ1-2; cdr3_aa: CASSQSGGGSGYTF
v_call: TRBV29-1; j_call: TRBJ2-1; cdr3_aa: CSVDRSDEQFF
v_call: TRBV5-6; j_call: TRBJ2-7; cdr3_aa: CASSMKRIANEQYF
v_call: TRBV12-3/TRBV12-4; j_call: TRBJ2-2; cdr3_aa: CASSFRVAGELFF
v_call: TRBV9; j_call: TRBJ2-7; cdr3_aa: CASSVESSYEQYF
v_call: TRBV27; j_call: TRBJ2-5; cdr3_aa: CASSLSPGGETQYF
v_call: TRBV12-3/TRBV12-4; j_call: TRBJ1-4; cdr3_aa: CASSLTGEDEKLFF
v_call: TRBV5-1; j_call: TRBJ2-3; cdr3_aa: CASSLVALPGDTQYF
v_call: TRBV12-3/TRBV12-4; j_call: TRBJ2-1; cdr3_aa: CASSLRGGTGGNEQFF
v_call: TRBV9; j_call: TRBJ1-2; cdr3_aa: CASSVAVGDGYTF
v_call: TRBV7-2; j_call: TRBJ2-2; cdr3_aa: CASSSRTSGGGGELFF
v_call: TRBV5-5; j_call: TRBJ1-2; cdr3_aa: CASSLVSQPLDGYTF
v_call: TRBV24-1; j_call: TRBJ1-2; cdr3_aa: CATSEPTQDYGYTF
v_call: TRBV5-4; j_call: TRBJ2-7; cdr3_aa: CASSLGGSGSYEQYF
v_call: TRBV12-3/TRBV12-4; j_call: TRBJ2-1; cdr3_aa: CASSLSAGGNEQFF
v_call: TRBV19; j_call: TRBJ2-3; cdr3_aa: CASSTQGGVGDTQYF
v_call: TRBV7-9; j_call: TRBJ2-3; cdr3_aa: CASVLAGTDTQYF
v_call: TRBV5-6; j_call: TRBJ1-1; cdr3_aa: CASSRPGGNTEAFF
v_call: TRBV6-1; j_call: TRBJ2-3; cdr3_aa: CASSTGQAFSTDTQYF